The 5 T cell receptor beta chains below were found in one sample sequenced in a study of T-cell reconstitution after alpha-beta-depleted transplantation in children (TCRdb year 2016). Receptor amplification or capture employed PCR. The sequencer listed for this sample is Illumina HiSeq 2500. TCR library preparation used molecular barcoding, with unique molecular identifiers applied to normalize quantification of the TCRbeta repertoire. Using fastp at Q25 and MiXCR, TCRdb reprocessed the public reads and kept productive beta chains. When rows share a CDR3 protein, they turn into one entry using the most common DNA and genes. This sample has fewer than 700,000 distinct CDR3 sequences in its table, and around 13% of those were observed once. In total, the top ten clones hold about 2.2% of the sample. Interpreted using the paper, the treatment or condition label stands for: allogeneic hematopoietic cell transplantation with graft depleted of TCRalphabeta T cells and CD19 B cells.

Here the sequenced sample was PBMCs, mostly from graft donor cells, taken 360 days after TCRalphabeta/CD19-depleted stem cell transplant. The receptors originated from a male patient aged 10-17 years who had a stem cell transplant for acute myeloid leukemia, so the T cells may come from the graft donor.

This clonotype was detected a few times. This chain links TRBV20-1 with TRBJ2-1; D remains unclear. V lost 3 bases and J 2 bases, leaving 11 bases between the germline ends. Germline V gene lookup returns CDR1 DFQATT and CDR2 SNEGSKA (reference sequence). The CDR3 extends over 14 amino acids. The CDR3, as DNA: TGCAGTGCTAGTAGTAGCCTCACCTACAATGAGCAGTTCTTC. This translates into CSASSSLTYNEQFF.

This clonotype has a count of ten or more. The rearrangement joins TRBV28 to TRBJ1-2, with D tentatively TRBD1 (6 bases). The CDR3 consists of 12 residues. Germline CDR1 is MDHEN and CDR2 is SYDVKM. V dropped 5 bases and J dropped 2 bases, with 6 bases sitting between them. CDR3 sequence reads: CASSTGNYGYTF. The CDR3 nucleotides read TGTGCCAGCAGTACAGGGAACTATGGCTACACCTTC.

This clonotype was detected many times. The V and J genes are TRBV29-1 and TRBJ2-3, with D unresolved. The V gene lost 4 bases and the J gene lost 2 bases, with 7 bases spanning the gap. The CDR3 consists of 12 residues. Germline V gene sequence: CDR1 SQVTM, CDR2 ANQGSEA. This CDR3 reads CSVGRATDTQYF. The DNA of the CDR3 is TGCAGCGTTGGTAGAGCCACAGATACGCAGTATTTT.

This clonotype has only a few counts. This chain uses TRBV28 with TRBJ1-5; 7 nucleotides line up with TRBD1. The CDR3 covers 19 residues. CDR1 MDHEN and CDR2 SYDVKM come from the germline V gene. V was pared by 3 bases and J by 0 bases, with 14 bases of the junction left unmatched. In DNA, the CDR3 is TGTGCCAGCAGTTTCCCTCGGACAGGAGGAATCTATAGCAATCAGCCCCAGCATTTT. It yields the protein CASSFPRTGGIYSNQPQHF. Together with reference TRBV28 and TRBJ1-5, the CDR3 gives the full variable domain: DVKVTQSSRYLVKRTGEKVFLECVQDMDHENMFWYRQDPGLGLRLIYFSYDVKMKEKGDIPEGYSVSREKKERFSLILESASTNQTSMYLCASSFPRTGGIYSNQPQHFGDGTRLSIL.

This clonotype was counted at least ten times. The gene calls are TRBV12-3 or TRBV12-4 and TRBJ2-7, with D possibly being TRBD1 or TRBD2 (5 bases each). The length of the CDR3 is 14 residues. Trimming cost V 1 base and J 3 bases, with 10 bases left between them. The CDR3 bases are TGTGCCAGCAGTTTAGTCCGGGACCACTACGAGCAGTACTTC. It is translated as CASSLVRDHYEQYF.